What follows is one TCR beta chain and its context. The entry originates in a study of CD8+ T cells in alopecia areata. Once RNA had been extracted, it was reverse transcribed into cDNA to act as the sequencing template. Clones were sequenced by immunoSEQ multiplex PCR, and TCRdb holds only the in-frame ones, with some missing. This sample has 150,000 or so clones, with about 59% found just once. Treatment denoted: oral pan-JAK inhibitor, 5-10 mg twice daily. This CDR3 comprises 17 residues. V was shortened by 7 bases and J by 0 bases, with 22 bases between the two germline ends. The germline V gene has CDR1 SQVTM and CDR2 ANQGSEA.

Sequencing used CD8+ T cells sorted from blood, obtained at week 4, from a patient treated with tofacitinib. The source of this sequence is a human donor with alopecia areata. The rearrangement joins TRBV29-1 to TRBJ2-1; D might be TRBD1 or TRBD2, each matching 5 bases. CDR3 sequence reads: CSAAGASYASSYNEQFF. For the CDR3, the DNA is TGCAGCGCCGCCGGGGCCAGCTATGCTTCCTCCTACAATGAGCAGTTCTTC.